The rows below give T cell receptor beta chains drawn from one sample of a study of cytomegalovirus exposure and HLA in healthy donors. Data came from immunoSEQ multiplex PCR; TCRdb stores just in-frame clones and leaves some out. There are more than 95,000 clones in the sample; roughly 71% occur only once, and 4% to 5% lies in the top ten. The sequencing input was PBMCs. The receptors were gathered from a woman in her forties or fifties in good health and CMV-seropositive. CDR3s include the opening cysteine and the closing phenylalanine or tryptophan. A D gene is named only where the DNA matches it firmly. Rows give clone size only sometimes, using once, few, many, or a class for an expanded clone.

V gene: TRBV6-1
clone size: .
J gene: TRBJ1-2
D gene: .
CDR3 DNA: TGTGCCAGCAGTGACACGAACAGAGCTATGATAGATGGCTACACCTTC
CDR3 protein: CASSDTNRAMIDGYTF

V gene: TRBV27
clone size: few
J gene: TRBJ2-7
D gene: .
CDR3 DNA: TGTGCCAGCAGCCCGCGGGACCTGTTTTGGGACGAGCAGTACTTC
CDR3 protein: CASSPRDLFWDEQYF

V gene: TRBV6-5
clone size: .
J gene: TRBJ2-1
D gene: TRBD1
CDR3 DNA: TGTGCCAGCAGGCGTGACAGGGGAAGTTACAATGAGCAGTTCTTC
CDR3 protein: CASRRDRGSYNEQFF

V gene: TRBV18
clone size: .
J gene: TRBJ1-4
D gene: TRBD1
CDR3 DNA: TGTGCCAGCTCCCTTTTAGGGGGCGCATCCGAAAAACTGTTTTTT
CDR3 protein: CASSLLGGASEKLFF

V gene: TRBV28
clone size: .
J gene: TRBJ2-7
D gene: TRBD2
CDR3 DNA: TGTGCCAGCAGTAACTTAGCGGGGGCCTACGAGCAGTACTTC
CDR3 protein: CASSNLAGAYEQYF

V gene: TRBV7-2
clone size: .
J gene: TRBJ1-6
D gene: .
CDR3 DNA: TGTGCCAGCAGCCCACAGGGCTCCTATAATTCACCCCTCCACTTT
CDR3 protein: CASSPQGSYNSPLHF

V gene: TRBV7-8
clone size: .
J gene: TRBJ2-7
D gene: .
CDR3 DNA: TGTGCCAGCAGCTTAGCGGCCAGGGGAAGCTACGAGCAGTACTTC
CDR3 protein: CASSLAARGSYEQYF

V gene: TRBV5-5
clone size: once
J gene: TRBJ2-5
D gene: TRBD2
CDR3 DNA: TGTGCCAGCAGCGGGGGGGGACTGCCGCAGGGGACCCAGTACTTC
CDR3 protein: CASSGGGLPQGTQYF

V gene: TRBV5-6
clone size: .
J gene: TRBJ1-2
D gene: TRBD1
CDR3 DNA: TGTGCCAGCATCTGGGGGCAGGGGGAAGGCTACACCTTC
CDR3 protein: CASIWGQGEGYTF

V gene: TRBV5-6
clone size: .
J gene: TRBJ1-2
D gene: TRBD1
CDR3 DNA: TGTGCCAGCAGCCGAGGACAGGGAGGTTATGGCTACACCTTC
CDR3 protein: CASSRGQGGYGYTF

V gene: TRBV18
clone size: few
J gene: TRBJ2-3
D gene: .
CDR3 DNA: TGTGCCAGCTCACCGGAAATCAGGGATACGCAGTATTTT
CDR3 protein: CASSPEIRDTQYF

V gene: TRBV7-9
clone size: .
J gene: TRBJ2-7
D gene: .
CDR3 DNA: TGTTCCAGCAGCTTAGTGGAGGGGCCCCTCGAGCAGTACTTC
CDR3 protein: CSSSLVEGPLEQYF